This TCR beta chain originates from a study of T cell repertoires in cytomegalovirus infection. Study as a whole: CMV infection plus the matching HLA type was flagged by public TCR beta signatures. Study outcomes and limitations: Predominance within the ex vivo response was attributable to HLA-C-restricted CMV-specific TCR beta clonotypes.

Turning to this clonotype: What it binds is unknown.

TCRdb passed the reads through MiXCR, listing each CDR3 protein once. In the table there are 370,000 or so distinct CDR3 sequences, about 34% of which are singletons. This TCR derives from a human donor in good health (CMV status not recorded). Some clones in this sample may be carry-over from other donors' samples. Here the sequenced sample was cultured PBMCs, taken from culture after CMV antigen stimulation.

The CDR3 here is CASSQRTGAYYEQYV. The CDR3 DNA reads TGCGCCAGCAGCCAGCGGACAGGGGCTTACTACGAGCAGTACGTC. This chain links TRBV4-1 with TRBJ2-7; 9 nucleotides match TRBD1. Germline-derived CDR1 and CDR2 are MGHRA and YSYEKL. CDR3 length equals 15 residues. Unmatched junction bases numbered 6, after V lost 3 bases and J lost 3 bases.